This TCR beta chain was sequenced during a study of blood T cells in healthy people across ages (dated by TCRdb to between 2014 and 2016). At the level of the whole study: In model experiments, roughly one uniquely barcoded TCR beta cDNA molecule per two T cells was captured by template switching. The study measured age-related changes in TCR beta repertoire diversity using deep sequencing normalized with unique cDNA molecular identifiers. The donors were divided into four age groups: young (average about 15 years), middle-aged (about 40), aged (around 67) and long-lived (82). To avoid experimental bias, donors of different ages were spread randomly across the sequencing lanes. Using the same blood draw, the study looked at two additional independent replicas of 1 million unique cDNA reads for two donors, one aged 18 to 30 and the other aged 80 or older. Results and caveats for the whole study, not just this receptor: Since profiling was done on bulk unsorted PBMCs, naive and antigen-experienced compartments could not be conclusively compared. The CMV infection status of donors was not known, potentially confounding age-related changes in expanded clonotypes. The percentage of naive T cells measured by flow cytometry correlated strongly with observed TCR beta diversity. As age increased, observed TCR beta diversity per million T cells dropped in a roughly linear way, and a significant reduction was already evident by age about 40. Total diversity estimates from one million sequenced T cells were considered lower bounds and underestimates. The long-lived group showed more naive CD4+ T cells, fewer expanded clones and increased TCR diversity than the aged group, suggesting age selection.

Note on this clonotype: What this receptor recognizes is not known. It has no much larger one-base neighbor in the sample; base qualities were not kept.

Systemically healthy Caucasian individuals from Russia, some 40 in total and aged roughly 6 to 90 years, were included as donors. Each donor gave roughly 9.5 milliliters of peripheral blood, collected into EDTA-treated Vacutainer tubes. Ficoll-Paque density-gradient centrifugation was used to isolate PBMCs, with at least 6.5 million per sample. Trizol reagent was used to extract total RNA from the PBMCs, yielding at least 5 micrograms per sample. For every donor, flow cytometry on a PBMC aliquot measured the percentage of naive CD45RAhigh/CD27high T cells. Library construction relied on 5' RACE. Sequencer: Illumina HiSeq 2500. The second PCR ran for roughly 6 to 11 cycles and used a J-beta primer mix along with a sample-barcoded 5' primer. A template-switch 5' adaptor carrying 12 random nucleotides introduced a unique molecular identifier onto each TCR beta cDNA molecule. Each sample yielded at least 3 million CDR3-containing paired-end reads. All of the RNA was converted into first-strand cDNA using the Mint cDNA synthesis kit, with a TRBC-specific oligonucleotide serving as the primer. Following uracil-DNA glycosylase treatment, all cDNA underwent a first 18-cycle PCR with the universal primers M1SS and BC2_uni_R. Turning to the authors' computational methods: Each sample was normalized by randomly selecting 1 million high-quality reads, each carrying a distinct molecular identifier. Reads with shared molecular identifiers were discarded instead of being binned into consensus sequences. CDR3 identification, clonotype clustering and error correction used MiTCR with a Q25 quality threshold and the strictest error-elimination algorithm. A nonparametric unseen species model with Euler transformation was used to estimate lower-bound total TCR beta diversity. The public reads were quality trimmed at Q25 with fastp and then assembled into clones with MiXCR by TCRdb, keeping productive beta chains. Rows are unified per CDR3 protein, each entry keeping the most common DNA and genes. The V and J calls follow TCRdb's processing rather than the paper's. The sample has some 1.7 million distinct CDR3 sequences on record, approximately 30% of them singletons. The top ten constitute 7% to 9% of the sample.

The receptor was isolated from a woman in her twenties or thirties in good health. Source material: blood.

CDR3 protein: CASSLVQGQAYEQYF. The nucleotide sequence is TGTGCCAGCAGCTTAGTTCAGGGACAGGCCTACGAGCAGTACTTC. Recombination connected TRBV7-9 to TRBJ2-7; TRBD1 agrees with 8 junctional bases. Trimming accounts for 1 base at V and 2 bases at J, while the number of junction bases matched to no gene is 4. Taken from the germline V gene (reference sequence), the CDR1 and CDR2 loops are SEHNR and FQNEAQ. The CDR3 covers 15 residues, taking in both the cysteine and the phenylalanine. Just CDR3 DNA is preserved here, 45 bases in frame from base 1.